This TCR beta chain was recovered during a study of tumor and adjacent non-tumor tissue in lung cancer. Study context: Aged roughly 31 to 80 years, patients included 10 men and about five women with stage I to III disease. Study-level points and caveats: Top 100 clones took a larger repertoire share in normal lung.

The library came from three nested PCR rounds adapted from ARM-PCR protocols. Using its own MiXCR run on the multiplex PCR reads, TCRdb lists one record per CDR3 protein. This sample has more than 55,000 distinct CDR3 sequences, with around 61% found just once. This sample's RNA came from whole unsorted tissue. The normal lung tissue was taken more than 3 cm from the tumor edge. Chemotherapy-naive patients with new lung cancer underwent thoracic surgery in China, August–November 2014. Remarks on this clonotype: Its target is unknown. The junction and the germline gene differ at one end; a read error may be behind it.

CDR1 DFQATT and CDR2 SNEGSKA come from the germline V gene (reference sequence). CDR3 length equals 14 residues. This clonotype originated in a man between 65 and 79 years old with non-small cell lung cancer. The material sequenced was distant non-tumor lung tissue. The rearrangement uses TRBV20-1 and TRBJ1-2; 7 nucleotides agree with TRBD1. The CDR3 bases are TGCAGTGCTAGAGAAGGGGGCACGGGGTATGACTACACCTTC. Translated: CSAREGGTGYDYTF.